Listed here are 7 T cell receptor beta chains from one sample, sequenced in a study of blood T cell repertoires in COVID-19. Profiled with immunoSEQ multiplex PCR; TCRdb holds only in-frame clones, not every one. The table lists about 12,000 clones, around nine tenths of them singletons. Material: peripheral blood. Receptors originate from a woman aged 70 to 79 with active COVID-19.

The chain has TRBV27 and TRBJ2-7; 7 positions match TRBD1. The junction had 8 bases not matched to a gene; V was cut back by 1 base and J by 5 bases. Germline assignment: CDR1 MNHEY and CDR2 SMNVEV (reference sequence). This CDR3 spans 15 amino acids. This CDR3 reads CASSLFRDSPHEQYF. In DNA form, the CDR3 reads TGTGCCAGCAGTTTATTTCGGGACAGCCCCCACGAGCAGTACTTC.

The sample holds one count of this clone. J is TRBJ2-7 and V is TRBV18; 10 nucleotides agree with TRBD2. Germline loops: CDR1 KGHSH, CDR2 LQKENI. This CDR3 spans 15 amino acids. The V gene end was trimmed by 3 bases and the J gene end by 2 bases; junction bases not matched to a gene: 4. CDR3 in DNA: TGTGCCAGCTCACCCGGGACTAGCGCGACCTACGAGCAGTACTTC. It encodes CASSPGTSATYEQYF.

For the CDR3, the DNA is TGTGCCAGCAGCTTAGATCGATCCTCGGCGGGATTTAGTACCGGGGAGCTGTTTTTT. The encoded protein is CASSLDRSSAGFSTGELFF. J is TRBJ2-2 and V is TRBV11-2; weak D call: TRBD2 (6 bases). With 0 bases removed from V and 5 bases from J, the gap between germline ends came to 22 bases. This CDR3 has 19 residues. The germline V gene encodes CDR1 SGHAT and CDR2 FQNNGV.

V gene TRBV5-1 combines with J gene TRBJ2-1; maybe TRBD2 (6 bases). The CDR3 has 16 amino acids. The germline gives CDR1 SGHRS, CDR2 YFSETQ. Trimming took 4 bases from V and 0 from J, leaving 14 bases between them. The DNA of the CDR3 is TGCGCCAGCAGCGGGGGGACGGTGAACTCCTACAATGAGCAGTTCTTC. Translation: CASSGGTVNSYNEQFF.

The chain has TRBV19 and TRBJ1-6, with D hard to call. The CDR3 is 16 residues long. The germline V gene encodes CDR1 LNHDA and CDR2 SQIVND (reference sequence). V gave up 1 base and J gave up 5 bases, with 12 bases separating them. The CDR3 nucleotides are TGTGCCAGTAGTATAGGAGGCGCACGAGATAATTCACCCCTCCACTTT. Translating gives CASSIGGARDNSPLHF.

This clone came up once. This sequence joins TRBV14 and TRBJ2-3; D is perhaps TRBD1 (5 bases). The germline V gene encodes CDR1 SGHDN and CDR2 FVKESK. This CDR3 is 14 amino acids long. Trimming removed 4 bases at V and 4 bases at J, with 12 bases between. CDR3 in amino acids: CASSPRQLADTQYF. The CDR3 nucleotides read TGTGCCAGCAGCCCTAGACAGTTAGCAGATACGCAGTATTTT.

V is TRBV12-5 and J is TRBJ2-2, with 9 bases fitting TRBD1. V lost 5 bases and J lost 6; bases outside the gene matches: 7. CDR3 length: 15 amino acids. CDR1 and CDR2 (germline): LGHNT, FRNRAP. The CDR3 DNA reads TGTGCTAGTGGTCCCAGGGACAGGGTTTCCGGGGAGCTGTTTTTT. Protein: CASGPRDRVSGELFF.